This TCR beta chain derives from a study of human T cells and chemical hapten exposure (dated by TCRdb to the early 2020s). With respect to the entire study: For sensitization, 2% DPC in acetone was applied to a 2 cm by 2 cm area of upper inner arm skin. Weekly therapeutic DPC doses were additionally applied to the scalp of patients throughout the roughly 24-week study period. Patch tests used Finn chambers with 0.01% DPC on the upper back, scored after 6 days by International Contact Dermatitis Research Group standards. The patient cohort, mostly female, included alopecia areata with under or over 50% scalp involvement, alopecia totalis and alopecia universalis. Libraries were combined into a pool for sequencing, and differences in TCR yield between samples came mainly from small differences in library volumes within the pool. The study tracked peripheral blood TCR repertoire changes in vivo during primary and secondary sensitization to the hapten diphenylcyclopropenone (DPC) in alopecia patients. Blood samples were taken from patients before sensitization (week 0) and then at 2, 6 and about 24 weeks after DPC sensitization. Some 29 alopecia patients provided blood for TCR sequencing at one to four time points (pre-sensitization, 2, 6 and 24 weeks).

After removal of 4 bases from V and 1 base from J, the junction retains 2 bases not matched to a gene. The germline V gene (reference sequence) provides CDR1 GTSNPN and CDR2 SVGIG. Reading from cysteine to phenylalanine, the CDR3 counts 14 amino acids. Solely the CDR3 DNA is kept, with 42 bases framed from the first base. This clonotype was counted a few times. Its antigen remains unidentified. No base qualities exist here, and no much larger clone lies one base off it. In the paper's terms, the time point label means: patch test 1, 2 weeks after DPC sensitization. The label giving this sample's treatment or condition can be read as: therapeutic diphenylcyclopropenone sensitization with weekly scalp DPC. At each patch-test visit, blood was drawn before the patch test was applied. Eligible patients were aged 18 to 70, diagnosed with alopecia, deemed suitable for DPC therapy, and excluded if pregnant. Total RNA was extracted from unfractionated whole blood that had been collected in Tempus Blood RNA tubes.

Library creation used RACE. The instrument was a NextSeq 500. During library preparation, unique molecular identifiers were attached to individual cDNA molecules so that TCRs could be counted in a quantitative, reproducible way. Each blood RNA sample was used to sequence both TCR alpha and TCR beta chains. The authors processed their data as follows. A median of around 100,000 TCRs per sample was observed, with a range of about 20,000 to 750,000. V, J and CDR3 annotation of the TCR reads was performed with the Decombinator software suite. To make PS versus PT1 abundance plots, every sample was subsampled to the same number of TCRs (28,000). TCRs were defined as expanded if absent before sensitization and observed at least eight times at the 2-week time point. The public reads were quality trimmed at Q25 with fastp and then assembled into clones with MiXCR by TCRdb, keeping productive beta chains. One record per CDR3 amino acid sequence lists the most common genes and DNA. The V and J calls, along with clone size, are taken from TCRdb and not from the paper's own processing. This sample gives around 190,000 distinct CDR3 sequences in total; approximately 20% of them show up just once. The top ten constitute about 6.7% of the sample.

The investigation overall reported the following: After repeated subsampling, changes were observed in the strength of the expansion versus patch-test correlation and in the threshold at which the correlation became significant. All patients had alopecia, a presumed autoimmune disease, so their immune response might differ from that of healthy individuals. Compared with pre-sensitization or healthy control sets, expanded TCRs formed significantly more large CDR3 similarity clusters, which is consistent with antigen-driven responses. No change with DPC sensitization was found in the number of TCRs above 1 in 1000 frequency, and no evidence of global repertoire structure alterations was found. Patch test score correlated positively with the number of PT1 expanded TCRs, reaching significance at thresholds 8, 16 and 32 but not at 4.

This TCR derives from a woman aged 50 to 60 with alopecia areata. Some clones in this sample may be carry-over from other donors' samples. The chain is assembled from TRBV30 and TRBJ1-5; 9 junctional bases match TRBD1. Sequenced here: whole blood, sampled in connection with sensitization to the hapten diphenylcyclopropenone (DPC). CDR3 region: CAWKGTGSNQPQHF. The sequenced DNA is TGTGCCTGGAAGGGGACAGGGAGCAATCAGCCCCAGCATTTT. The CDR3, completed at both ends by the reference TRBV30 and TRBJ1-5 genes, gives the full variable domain SQTIHQWPATLVQPVGSPLSLECTVEGTSNPNLYWYRQAAGRGLQLLFYSVGIGQISSEVPQNLSASRPQDRQFILSSKKLLLSDSGFYLCAWKGTGSNQPQHFGDGTRLSIL.